What follows are 31 T cell receptor beta chains derived from one specimen sequenced in a study of PD-L1 blockade in urothelial cancer. The time point denotes: peripheral blood 6 weeks after treatment start. TCRdb's table, derived via immunoSEQ multiplex PCR, lists solely in-frame clones and lacks some. The sample lists about 19,000 clones, around 83% occurring once. The sample here was PBMCs, taken around atezolizumab (anti-PD-L1) treatment. All receptors come from a man in his fifties or sixties with urothelial cancer.

The rearrangement joins TRBV5-1 to TRBJ2-3; a possible D gene is TRBD1 (7 bases). Germline V lookup: CDR1 SGHRS, CDR2 YFSETQ. The germline V and J ends were trimmed by 2 bases and 1 base, with 11 bases remaining between them. The CDR3 contains 15 residues. Here the CDR3 DNA reads TGCGCCAGCAGCTTAACAGGGGAGGGCACAGATACGCAGTATTTT. This encodes CASSLTGEGTDTQYF.

In this sample, this clone turned up once. V usage is TRBV30 and J usage is TRBJ1-1, with 10 bases identical to TRBD1. Per the germline V gene, CDR1 is GTSNPN and CDR2 is SVGIG (reference sequence). The V segment lost 2 bases and the J segment 6 bases; nucleotides outside the gene matches: 9. The CDR3 has 15 residues. In DNA, the CDR3 is TGTGCCTGGAGTCCCGGGACAGGGGCCTACTCTGAAGCTTTCTTT. As protein: CAWSPGTGAYSEAFF.

The chain recombines TRBV7-3 with TRBJ2-7; 7 nucleotides match TRBD1. J lost 6 bases, V lost 4 bases, and 9 bases had no gene match. The CDR3 runs 14 residues. The germline V gene has CDR1 SGHTA and CDR2 FQGTGA. The CDR3 protein is CASSSRQGKGEQYF. The CDR3 region has the DNA TGTGCCAGCAGCTCACGACAGGGAAAAGGCGAGCAGTACTTC. Variable domain in full (rest from reference TRBV7-3 and TRBJ2-7): GAGVSQTPSNKVTEKGKYVELRCDPISGHTALYWYRQSLGQGPEFLIYFQGTGAADDSGLPNDRFFAVRPEGSVSTLKIQRTERGDSAVYLCASSSRQGKGEQYFGPGTRLTVT.

A single count supports this clone. The gene calls are TRBV6-5 and TRBJ2-7; no reliable D call. The germline V gene has CDR1 MNHEY and CDR2 SVGAGI. Trimming shortened V by 6 bases and J by 6 bases, and 12 bases separated the two germline ends. CDR3 length: 12 amino acids. The CDR3: CASSSRLAEQYF. The CDR3 DNA reads as TGTGCCAGCAGCTCCAGATTGGCCGAGCAGTACTTC.

The V gene is TRBV1, the J gene TRBJ1-1. TRBV1 is designated a pseudogene. The CDR3 is 16 residues long. The CDR3 loop is CTSSPTTRDLGTEAFF. The CDR3 bases are TGCACCAGCAGCCCCACAACCCGGGATTTGGGCACTGAAGCTTTCTTT.

The chain couples TRBV10-1 to TRBJ2-1, with D possibly TRBD2 on 6 matching bases. The CDR3 extends over 15 amino acids. CDR1 WNHNN and CDR2 SYGVQD come from the germline V gene (reference sequence). V lost 3 bases and J lost 0, with 9 bases in between. CDR3 DNA sequence: TGCGCCAGCAGTGAATCGGGGGACTCCTACAATGAGCAGTTCTTC. It specifies CASSESGDSYNEQFF.

This clone was counted only a few times. The chain carries TRBV5-1 and TRBJ2-2; D perhaps matches TRBD1 (5 bases). The V gene's germline CDR1 is SGHRS and CDR2 YFSETQ. This CDR3 has 14 residues. Trimming cost V 4 bases and J 1 base, with 8 bases left between them. Here the CDR3 reads CASSDQGNTGELFF. CDR3 in DNA: TGCGCCAGCAGCGACCAGGGGAACACCGGGGAGCTGTTTTTT.

The V call is TRBV11-2, the J call TRBJ1-5; D perhaps matches TRBD1 (5 bases). The CDR3 consists of 13 residues. CDR1 SGHAT and CDR2 FQNNGV come from the germline V gene. V lost 5 bases and J lost 6, with 11 bases in between. Written as DNA, the CDR3 is TGTGCCAGCAGCGAAACCAGGGTTCAGCCCCAGCATTTT. It yields the protein CASSETRVQPQHF.

The rearrangement uses TRBV29-1 and TRBJ1-4, with TRBD1 matching over 7 bases. V shed 6 bases and J 10 bases; nucleotides not matched to a gene: 11. This CDR3 is 13 amino acids long. Germline V gene data show CDR1 as SQVTM and CDR2 as ANQGSEA. CDR3 region: CSVVRQGQGKLFF. CDR3 DNA sequence: TGCAGCGTCGTTAGACAGGGTCAGGGAAAACTGTTTTTT.

This clone was seen a few times. For the CDR3, the DNA is TGTGCCAGCAGCCCAGGGATAATGAACACTGAAGCTTTCTTT. It yields the protein CASSPGIMNTEAFF. The genes are TRBV7-9 and TRBJ1-1; TRBD1 is a possible D gene (5 bases). V was pared by 5 bases and J by 0 bases, with 10 bases between. CDR1 is SEHNR, CDR2 FQNEAQ, per germline (reference sequence). This CDR3 is built from 14 residues.

CDR3 DNA sequence: TGTGCCAGTAGTATATCCCGGAGCAAGAACACTGAAGCTTTCTTT. Its protein is CASSISRSKNTEAFF. The chain employs TRBV19 and TRBJ1-1; the D is unclear. The V end lost 2 bases, the J end lost 1 base, and 11 bases lay between the germline ends. CDR3 length equals 15 residues. Germline V gives CDR1 LNHDA, CDR2 SQIVND (reference sequence).

This chain connects TRBV5-8 to TRBJ2-7; TRBD2 might be the D (5 bases). Looked up from germline, CDR1 is SGHTS and CDR2 is YDEGEE. The length of the CDR3 is 14 residues. V gave up 10 bases and J gave up 0 bases, with 17 bases separating them. This chain's CDR3 is CACGWRTNSYEQYF. The CDR3 region has the DNA TGTGCCTGTGGTTGGAGGACCAACTCCTACGAGCAGTACTTC.

J is TRBJ1-5 and V is TRBV5-6; D unresolved. The length of the CDR3 is 13 residues. V was trimmed by 1 base and J by 9 bases, leaving 11 bases between them. The germline CDR1 and CDR2 sequences are SGHDT and YYEEEE. The CDR3 is CASSLRGRTPQHF. The CDR3 DNA sequence: TGTGCCAGCAGCTTGCGGGGTCGGACGCCCCAGCATTTT.

This clone was seen just once. The V gene is TRBV4-1, the J gene TRBJ2-7; unclear D gene. The germline V gene encodes CDR1 MGHRA and CDR2 YSYEKL. This CDR3 has 16 amino acids. The ends were cut back, 5 bases at V and 6 bases at J, with 23 bases in the middle. CDR3 region: CASSFWVLSTGGEQYF. The CDR3 DNA reads as TGCGCCAGCAGCTTTTGGGTCCTTTCGACTGGCGGCGAGCAGTACTTC.

The chain links TRBV7-8 to TRBJ1-1, with 8 bases aligning to TRBD1. The CDR3 is 14 residues long. Per the germline V gene, CDR1 is SGHVS and CDR2 is FQNEAQ. J was trimmed by 0 bases and V by 3 bases; bases with no gene match: 0. DNA for the CDR3: TGTGCCAGCAGCTTGGACAGGGTGAACACTGAAGCTTTCTTT. Translated, it gives CASSLDRVNTEAFF.

The gene calls are TRBV29-1 and TRBJ1-2; a possible D gene is TRBD1 (6 bases). V lost 4 bases and J 4 bases, leaving 13 bases between the germline ends. CDR1 and CDR2 from the germline V gene are SQVTM and ANQGSEA. The CDR3 is made up of 13 amino acids. The CDR3 DNA sequence: TGCAGCGTTGCACAGGGTTCGGGCTATGGCTACACCTTC. It codes for CSVAQGSGYGYTF.

The rearrangement uses TRBV5-1 and TRBJ2-1; D possibly corresponds to TRBD2 (6 bases). V gave up 0 bases and J gave up 4 bases, with 11 bases separating them. The CDR3 length is 15 residues. Germline V CDR1 and CDR2: SGHRS, YFSETQ. The CDR3: CASSLAAGPYNEQFF. The CDR3 coding sequence is TGCGCCAGCAGCTTGGCTGCGGGGCCTTACAATGAGCAGTTCTTC.

The table lists this clone with a few counts. The chain employs TRBV15 and TRBJ2-7; 7 bases map to TRBD1. Germline V gene lookup returns CDR1 LNHNV and CDR2 YYDKDF (reference sequence). V was pared by 1 base and J by 3 bases, with 6 bases of the junction left unmatched. This CDR3 has 15 residues. The CDR3 reads CATSRGTGGIYEQYV. CDR3 DNA: TGTGCCACCAGCAGAGGGACAGGAGGAATCTACGAGCAGTACGTC.

This CDR3 is CASSSRQGKYEQYV. The DNA for the CDR3 is TGTGCCAGCAGCTCCAGACAGGGAAAATACGAGCAGTACGTC. This sequence joins TRBV6-5 and TRBJ2-7; the match to TRBD1 covers 7 bases. Germline CDR1 MNHEY, CDR2 SVGAGI. V was pared by 6 bases and J by 4 bases, with 9 bases of the junction left unmatched. CDR3 size: 14 residues.

This sequence joins TRBV28 and TRBJ1-1, with a possible D match to TRBD1 (6 bases). The CDR3 runs to 15 residues. Trimming left V 1 base short and J 8 bases short, with 17 bases between. The germline CDR1 and CDR2 sequences are MDHEN and SYDVKM. In DNA form, the CDR3 reads TGTGCCAGCAGTTTATTAACACAGGGAAGCGACGAAGCTTTCTTT. Translated: CASSLLTQGSDEAFF.

CDR3 sequence (DNA): TGTGCCAGCAGTTACGGGGGGGAGGGGGTGAACACTGAAGCTTTCTTT. It translates to CASSYGGEGVNTEAFF. The V and J genes are TRBV6-5 and TRBJ1-1, with D possibly TRBD1 on 6 matching bases. V dropped 2 bases and J dropped 0 bases, with 13 bases sitting between them. CDR3 length: 16 amino acids. The germline V gene has CDR1 MNHEY and CDR2 SVGAGI.

This clone occurred once. The chain has TRBV7-9 and TRBJ2-1, with TRBD2 matching over 12 bases. The CDR3 length is 18 residues. The germline CDR1 and CDR2 sequences are SEHNR and FQNEAQ (reference sequence). V shed 3 bases, J shed 2 bases, and the junction held 8 bases outside the gene matches. CDR3 region: CASSLRLAGDFTYNEQFF. DNA for the CDR3: TGTGCCAGCAGCTTGAGACTAGCGGGAGATTTTACCTACAATGAGCAGTTCTTC.

CDR3 sequence: CAGTGGSKGADTQYF. In nucleotides, the CDR3 is TGTGCCGGAACAGGGGGCTCAAAGGGGGCAGATACGCAGTATTTT. J is TRBJ2-3 and V is TRBV28; 9 nucleotides match TRBD1. The CDR3 contains 15 residues. Trimming removed 11 bases from V and 4 bases from J; junction bases left unmatched: 13. In germline, CDR1 is MDHEN, CDR2 SYDVKM.

As DNA, the CDR3 is TGTGCCAGCCACTCCTCAGGTGGGGCCAACGTCCTGACTTTC. It translates to CASHSSGGANVLTF. The chain links TRBV6-1 to TRBJ2-6; unclear D gene. Germline CDR1 and CDR2: MNHNS and SASEGT. This CDR3 is built from 14 residues. Trimming took off 8 bases at V and 3 bases at J, with 11 bases between the two ends.

The chain is built from TRBV20-1 and TRBJ2-1; 7 nucleotides line up with TRBD1. The junction had 2 bases not matched to a gene; V was cut back by 6 bases and J by 6 bases. The germline gives CDR1 DFQATT, CDR2 SNEGSKA (reference sequence). The CDR3 is made up of 11 amino acids. DNA for the CDR3: TGCAGTGCCAGACAGGGCAATGAGCAGTTCTTC. It yields the protein CSARQGNEQFF.

The genes are TRBV4-2 and TRBJ1-1, with a weak D call TRBD1 (6 bases). V gave up 5 bases and J gave up 1 base, with 20 bases separating them. The germline gives CDR1 LGHNA, CDR2 YNFKEQ. This CDR3 is built from 17 residues. In DNA, the CDR3 is TGTGCCAGCAGCGAACCCGAGTGGGCAGGGGCGAACACTGAAGCTTTCTTT. Its translation: CASSEPEWAGANTEAFF.

This clone was counted a single time. The chain couples TRBV5-5 to TRBJ2-6; perhaps TRBD1 as D (6 bases). Germline V gene data show CDR1 as SGHKS and CDR2 as YYEKEE (reference sequence). This CDR3 has 17 residues. Trimming shortened V by 0 bases and J by 1 base, and 11 bases separated the two germline ends. The DNA of the CDR3 is TGTGCCAGCAGCTTGGCGGCAGGGGCGTCTGGGGCCAACGTCCTGACTTTC. Protein product: CASSLAAGASGANVLTF.

The V and J genes are TRBV7-8 and TRBJ1-5; 9 nucleotides align to TRBD1. Germline assignment: CDR1 SGHVS and CDR2 FQNEAQ. J gave up 1 base and V 2 bases, and 9 bases lay outside the gene matches. This CDR3 spans 18 amino acids. CDR3: CASSLRDRDSLSNQPQHF. The CDR3 DNA is TGTGCCAGCAGCTTAAGGGACAGGGATTCCCTCAGCAATCAGCCCCAGCATTTT.

The chain uses TRBV5-1 and TRBJ1-3, with no clear D. The CDR3 covers 13 residues. From germline, CDR1 is SGHRS and CDR2 YFSETQ. Trimming removed 4 bases from V and 2 bases from J, with 7 bases in between. The CDR3 sequence is CASSEVPGNTIYF. CDR3 nucleotide sequence: TGCGCCAGCAGCGAGGTGCCTGGAAACACCATATATTTT.

This rearrangement joins TRBV6-6 to TRBJ1-1; no reliable D call. Germline CDR1 MNHNY, CDR2 SVGAGI (reference sequence). V gave up 6 bases and J gave up 1 base, with 9 bases separating them. The CDR3 extends over 13 amino acids. The DNA of the CDR3 is TGTGCCAGCAGCCCGGTCCCGAACACTGAAGCTTTCTTT. Its protein is CASSPVPNTEAFF.

The chain has TRBV7-2 and TRBJ2-7, with D perhaps TRBD1 (6 bases). CDR1 is SGHTA and CDR2 is FQGNSA in the germline V gene. The germline V and J ends were trimmed by 1 base and 0 bases, with 10 bases remaining between them. The CDR3 totals 15 residues. CDR3 residues: CASSLEQGNSYEQYF. DNA for the CDR3: TGTGCCAGCAGCTTAGAGCAGGGGAACTCCTACGAGCAGTACTTC.